Below are 30 T cell receptor beta chains sequenced from a single sample in a study of T cell repertoires in cytomegalovirus infection. TCRdb passed the reads through MiXCR, listing each CDR3 protein once. The data show under 600,000 distinct CDR3 sequences, with approximately 15% seen just once and more than 20% held by the top ten. The sequenced sample consisted of CD8+ T cells from PBMCs. The receptor set was obtained from a human donor in good health (CMV status not recorded). Some clones in this sample may be carry-over from other donors' samples.

This clonotype was detected ten times or more. The V and J genes are TRBV7-3 and TRBJ2-1; tentatively, D is TRBD1 (6 bases). The germline V and J ends were trimmed by 6 bases and 7 bases, with 10 bases remaining between them. This CDR3 has 12 residues. Germline loops: CDR1 SGHTA, CDR2 FQGTGA. The CDR3 reads CASRGAGNEQFF. The CDR3 DNA follows: TGTGCCAGCAGGGGGGCAGGGAATGAGCAGTTCTTC.

This clonotype was found a few times. The chain uses TRBV19 and TRBJ1-5, with TRBD1 matching 10 bases. Looked up from germline, CDR1 is LNHDA and CDR2 is SQIVND (reference sequence). This CDR3 spans 17 amino acids. The junction had 10 bases not matched to a gene; V was cut back by 2 bases and J by 6 bases. CDR3 protein: CASSIRPGQGFRQPQHF. The DNA for the CDR3 is TGTGCCAGTAGTATAAGACCGGGACAGGGGTTTCGTCAGCCCCAGCATTTT.

This clonotype was seen repeatedly, ten times or more. The J gene is TRBJ1-5, the V gene TRBV4-1; possible D gene TRBD1, 5 bases. Germline loops: CDR1 MGHRA, CDR2 YSYEKL. V was pared by 0 bases and J by 2 bases, with 14 bases between. The CDR3 is made up of 17 amino acids. The CDR3, as DNA: TGCGCCAGCAGCCAAGATGGAGGCAGGGCAGGCAATCAGCCCCAGCATTTT. Residues: CASSQDGGRAGNQPQHF.

This clonotype was counted at least ten times. One junction end disagrees with the germline gene, perhaps due to a read error. The chain recombines TRBV7-7 with TRBJ1-1; D not resolved. CDR3 size: 15 residues. CDR1 SSHAT and CDR2 FNYEAQ come from the germline V gene (reference sequence). CDR3 protein: CASSLDPFIASEAFF. Written as DNA, the CDR3 is TGTGCTAGCAGCTTGGACCCTTTTATCGCGTCTGAAGCTTTCTTT.

This clonotype has at least ten counts. CDR3 coding DNA: TGTGCCAGCACTTCTAATAGCGGGGGGGCAGACACCGGGGAGCTGTTTTTT. It translates to CASTSNSGGADTGELFF. This chain connects TRBV7-8 to TRBJ2-2; 11 bases line up with TRBD2. The CDR3 is 17 amino acids. Germline V gives CDR1 SGHVS, CDR2 FQNEAQ. The trim removed 7 bases at V and 3 bases at J, leaving 10 bases unmatched.

Only a few counts were recorded for this clonotype. J is TRBJ2-3 and V is TRBV7-8; 7 bases line up with TRBD2. This CDR3 is built from 14 residues. V was clipped by 8 bases and J by 2 bases; unmatched bases: 7. Germline V gene sequence: CDR1 SGHVS, CDR2 FQNEAQ. The CDR3 nucleotides read TGTGCCAGCTGGGGGGGGAAATACACAGATACGCAGTATTTT. Protein: CASWGGKYTDTQYF. Supplemented by reference TRBV7-8 and TRBJ2-3, the full variable domain reads GAGVSQSPRYKVAKRGQDVALRCDPISGHVSLFWYQQALGQGPEFLTYFQNEAQLDKSGLPSDRFFAERPEGSVSTLKIQRTQQEDSAVYLCASWGGKYTDTQYFGPGTRLTVL.

V gene TRBV5-1 combines with J gene TRBJ2-7; 7 bases agree with TRBD1. Germline loops: CDR1 SGHRS, CDR2 YFSETQ. Unmatched junction bases numbered 7, after V lost 2 bases and J lost 2 bases. CDR3 size: 15 residues. The CDR3 here is CASSFGQVTTYEQYF. DNA for the CDR3: TGCGCCAGCAGCTTTGGACAGGTGACTACCTACGAGCAGTACTTC.

This clonotype occurred many times. The V and J genes are TRBV14 and TRBJ1-2; D is unresolved. V was pared by 3 bases and J by 4 bases, with 15 bases between. CDR3 length equals 15 residues. Germline V gives CDR1 SGHDN, CDR2 FVKESK. The CDR3 DNA follows: TGTGCCAGCAGCCACCGGATCAACAGTTCCTATGGCTACACCTTC. It codes for CASSHRINSSYGYTF.

The rearrangement uses TRBV2 and TRBJ1-4; maybe TRBD1 (6 bases). The germline CDR1 and CDR2 sequences are SNHLY and FYNNEI. V lost 3 bases and J lost 1, with 15 bases in between. This CDR3 spans 17 amino acids. CDR3 residues: CASSDPVEQGTNEKLFF. The CDR3 DNA reads as TGTGCCAGCAGTGACCCCGTCGAACAGGGAACTAATGAAAAACTGTTTTTT.

This clonotype was seen at least ten times. V is TRBV7-6 and J is TRBJ2-3; TRBD2 matches 7 bases. The CDR3 covers 16 residues. The germline V gene encodes CDR1 SGHVS and CDR2 FNYEAQ. The ends lost 5 bases at V and 1 base at J; junction bases unmatched: 9. The DNA for the CDR3 is TGTGCCAGCAGCCAACCACCCCGGGAGGGCACAGATACGCAGTATTTT. It yields the protein CASSQPPREGTDTQYF.

This clonotype came up many times. V gene TRBV7-3 combines with J gene TRBJ1-2; the D gene is possibly TRBD1 (6 bases). V gave up 0 bases and J gave up 2 bases, with 10 bases separating them. From germline, CDR1 is SGHTA and CDR2 FQGTGA. The CDR3 is 15 amino acids. The CDR3, as DNA: TGTGCCAGCAGCTTAACTCGCAGGGGCAACTATGGCTACACCTTC. Amino acid sequence: CASSLTRRGNYGYTF.

Ten or more counts support this clonotype. The V call is TRBV29-1, the J call TRBJ2-1; 9 bases map to TRBD2. This CDR3 is 18 amino acids long. Per germline, CDR1 SQVTM and CDR2 ANQGSEA. V shed 2 bases and J 5 bases; nucleotides not matched to a gene: 16. The chain's CDR3 is CSVEQGGFSGSINNEQFF. CDR3 nucleotide sequence: TGCAGCGTTGAACAAGGAGGGTTTAGCGGGAGCATTAACAATGAGCAGTTCTTC.

This clonotype was recorded many times. The chain links TRBV12-3 or TRBV12-4 to TRBJ2-7, with D possibly being TRBD2 (5 bases). The V and J ends lost 3 bases and 2 bases respectively, with 11 bases between them. This CDR3 has 14 amino acids. Here the CDR3 DNA reads TGTGCCAGCAGTTTGGACGGGGTCCCCTACGAGCAGTACTTC. It specifies CASSLDGVPYEQYF.

This clonotype was found many times. The V call is TRBV7-9, the J call TRBJ1-6; D unresolved. Trimming stripped 4 bases from V and 7 bases from J, with 14 bases between. The germline gives CDR1 SEHNR, CDR2 FQNEAQ (reference sequence). The CDR3 has 15 amino acids. CDR3 protein: CASSSSADVNSPLHF. In nucleotides, the CDR3 is TGTGCCAGCAGCTCCAGCGCGGACGTAAATTCACCCCTCCACTTT.

The CDR3 reads CASSPRNVRTHSYNEQFF. CDR3 nucleotide sequence: TGTGCCAGCAGCCCCCGGAACGTGCGGACCCACTCCTACAATGAGCAGTTCTTC. The J gene is TRBJ2-1, the V gene TRBV11-3; D uncertain. Trimming took 5 bases from V and 0 from J, leaving 20 bases between them. CDR3 length: 18 residues. Looked up from germline, CDR1 is SGHNT and CDR2 is YENEEA.

The V gene is TRBV4-1, the J gene TRBJ2-1, with 8 bases lining up with TRBD2. V shed 4 bases, J shed 6 bases, and the junction held 8 bases outside the gene matches. The CDR3 runs 15 residues. Germline V gene lookup returns CDR1 MGHRA and CDR2 YSYEKL. The CDR3, as DNA: TGCGCCAGCAGCCCAACTATCGGGACTAGCAATGAGCAGTTCTTC. It is translated as CASSPTIGTSNEQFF.

This clonotype was counted a few times. V is TRBV20-1 and J is TRBJ1-1; possible D gene TRBD1, 6 bases. The germline V gene has CDR1 DFQATT and CDR2 SNEGSKA (reference sequence). CDR3 length: 12 amino acids. The V and J ends lost 3 bases and 3 bases respectively, with 8 bases between them. DNA of the CDR3: TGCAGTGCTAGGGCAGGGGACACTGAAGCTTTCTTT. Translating gives CSARAGDTEAFF.

The V gene is TRBV28, the J gene TRBJ2-4; TRBD1 matches at 8 bases. V trimming: 2 bases; J trimming: 6 bases; junction bases outside the gene matches: 12. The CDR3 spans 17 residues. CDR1 is MDHEN, CDR2 SYDVKM, per germline. In DNA, the CDR3 is TGTGCCAGCAGTTTACGGAACAGGGGGTATCACCCAAACATTCAGTACTTC. Protein sequence: CASSLRNRGYHPNIQYF.

This chain uses TRBV7-3 with TRBJ2-1; TRBD2 is a possible D gene (7 bases). V was shortened by 5 bases and J by 6 bases, with 11 bases between the two germline ends. Germline V lookup: CDR1 SGHTA, CDR2 FQGTGA. This CDR3 contains 13 residues. This CDR3 is CASSGGAGNEQFF. The CDR3, as DNA: TGTGCCAGCAGCGGGGGGGCGGGCAATGAGCAGTTCTTC.

This clonotype was counted ten times or more. The V and J genes are TRBV7-6 and TRBJ2-7; TRBD1 aligns across 7 bases. The length of the CDR3 is 14 residues. J was trimmed by 4 bases and V by 1 base; bases with no gene match: 4. Germline V gene lookup returns CDR1 SGHVS and CDR2 FNYEAQ. The CDR3 is CASSLDWDRYEQYF. The CDR3 nucleotides are TGTGCCAGCAGCTTAGATTGGGACAGATACGAGCAGTACTTC. Complete variable domain (other parts from reference TRBV7-6 and TRBJ2-7): GAGVSQSPRYKVTKRGQDVALRCDPISGHVSLYWYRQALGQGPEFLTYFNYEAQQDKSGLPNDRFSAERPEGSISTLTIQRTEQRDSAMYRCASSLDWDRYEQYFGPGTRLTVT.

This clonotype was found many times. The J gene is TRBJ1-5, the V gene TRBV7-9; D remains unclear. The CDR3 runs to 15 residues. V lost 2 bases to trimming and J lost 0 bases, with 8 bases between them. CDR1 and CDR2 from the germline V gene are SEHNR and FQNEAQ (reference sequence). Here the CDR3 reads CASSLSADSNQPQHF. The CDR3 nucleotides are TGTGCCAGCAGCTTATCTGCAGATAGCAATCAGCCCCAGCATTTT. Full variable domain (rest looked up from reference TRBV7-9 and TRBJ1-5): DTGVSQNPRHKITKRGQNVTFRCDPISEHNRLYWYRQTLGQGPEFLTYFQNEAQLEKSRLLSDRFSAERPKGSFSTLEIQRTEQGDSAMYLCASSLSADSNQPQHFGDGTRLSIL.

This clonotype came up a few times. The chain joins TRBV19 to TRBJ2-7; D possibly uses TRBD1 or TRBD2 (7 bases each). This CDR3 is built from 12 residues. Trimming left V 5 bases short and J 5 bases short, with 10 bases between. CDR1 and CDR2 from the germline V gene are LNHDA and SQIVND (reference sequence). For the CDR3, the DNA is TGTGCCAGTAGTCAGGGGGGGAACGAGCAGTACTTC. Protein sequence: CASSQGGNEQYF.

This chain links TRBV9 with TRBJ1-4, with unresolved D. V lost 0 bases and J 6 bases, leaving 6 bases between the germline ends. This CDR3 is 13 amino acids long. Germline lookup yields CDR1 SGDLS and CDR2 YYNGEE. CDR3 sequence: CASSVGADEKLFF. The CDR3 nucleotides read TGTGCCAGCAGCGTAGGGGCAGATGAAAAACTGTTTTTT.

This clonotype has ten or more counts. V usage is TRBV6-5 and J usage is TRBJ2-1; 10 bases fit TRBD2. J was trimmed by 9 bases and V by 2 bases; bases with no gene match: 7. Germline assignment: CDR1 MNHEY and CDR2 SVGAGI. The CDR3 extends over 15 amino acids. The CDR3 DNA reads as TGTGCCAGCAGTTACGGGGTAGCGGGAGGTGGTGAGCAGTTCTTC. It specifies CASSYGVAGGGEQFF.

This clonotype was recorded many times. This rearrangement joins TRBV7-9 to TRBJ2-7, with D perhaps matching TRBD2 (6 bases). Germline CDR1 reads SEHNR; CDR2 reads FQNEAQ (reference sequence). The V and J ends lost 3 bases and 2 bases respectively, with 14 bases between them. The CDR3 is 15 amino acids. The CDR3 is CASSFTTSHTYEQYF. The DNA of the CDR3 is TGTGCCAGCAGCTTTACTACTAGCCATACCTACGAGCAGTACTTC. The variable domain in full, with the rest retrieved from reference TRBV7-9 and TRBJ2-7, is DTGVSQNPRHKITKRGQNVTFRCDPISEHNRLYWYRQTLGQGPEFLTYFQNEAQLEKSRLLSDRFSAERPKGSFSTLEIQRTEQGDSAMYLCASSFTTSHTYEQYFGPGTRLTVT.

This clonotype was counted at least ten times. This rearrangement joins TRBV4-1 to TRBJ2-3, with TRBD2 identical over 7 bases. Germline lookup yields CDR1 MGHRA and CDR2 YSYEKL. V was clipped by 1 base and J by 2 bases; unmatched bases: 3. The CDR3 is 15 amino acids. CDR3 amino acids: CASSQGGGYTDTQYF. CDR3 coding DNA: TGCGCCAGCAGCCAAGGGGGGGGTTACACAGATACGCAGTATTTT.

The CDR3 reads CASRPYRAHTEAFF. In nucleotides, the CDR3 is TGTGCCAGCAGACCCTACAGGGCTCACACTGAAGCTTTCTTT. V is TRBV28 and J is TRBJ1-1; tentative D call: TRBD1 (6 bases). Trimming left V 6 bases short and J 3 bases short, with 14 bases between. The CDR3 totals 14 residues. Germline V gives CDR1 MDHEN, CDR2 SYDVKM.

The V gene is TRBV27, the J gene TRBJ2-7; D is possibly TRBD2 (7 bases). CDR1 and CDR2 from the germline V gene are MNHEY and SMNVEV (reference sequence). V was cut by 3 bases and J by 4 bases, with 19 bases left in between. CDR3 length: 16 residues. The CDR3 is CASSFSVGGVIYEQYF. The CDR3 region has the DNA TGTGCCAGCAGTTTCTCGGTAGGGGGGGTGATATACGAGCAGTACTTC.

This clonotype was seen more than once but under ten times. The chain uses TRBV14 and TRBJ2-4; no definite D call. The V end was cut by 0 bases, the J end by 1 base, with 13 bases between. Germline CDR1 reads SGHDN; CDR2 reads FVKESK. CDR3 size: 17 residues. CDR3 sequence: CASSQDSSLMAKNIQYF. DNA for the CDR3: TGTGCCAGCAGCCAAGATTCTAGTCTGATGGCCAAAAACATTCAGTACTTC.

As for this clonotype: Compared with germline, one end of the junction differs, possibly owing to a read error. The chain carries TRBV4-1 and TRBJ1-2, with D tentatively TRBD1 (5 bases). There are 19 residues in the CDR3. Germline CDR1 reads MGHRA; CDR2 reads YSYEKL. In DNA, the CDR3 is TGTGCCAGCAGCCAAGCTGACGCACCGGGGCCCCTAGGAGACTATGGCTACACCTTC. Residues: CASSQADAPGPLGDYGYTF.